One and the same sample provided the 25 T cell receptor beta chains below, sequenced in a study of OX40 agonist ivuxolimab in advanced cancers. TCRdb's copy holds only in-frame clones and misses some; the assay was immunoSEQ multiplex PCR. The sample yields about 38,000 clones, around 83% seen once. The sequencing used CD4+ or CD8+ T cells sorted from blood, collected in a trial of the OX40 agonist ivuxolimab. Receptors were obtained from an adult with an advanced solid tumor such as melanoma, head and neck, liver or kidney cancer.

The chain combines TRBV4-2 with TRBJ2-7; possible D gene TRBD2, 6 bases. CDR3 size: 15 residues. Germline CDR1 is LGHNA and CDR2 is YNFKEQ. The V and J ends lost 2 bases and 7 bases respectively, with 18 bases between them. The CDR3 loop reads CASSQQLGSRGEQYF. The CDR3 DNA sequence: TGTGCCAGCAGCCAACAATTGGGCTCTCGGGGGGAGCAGTACTTC.

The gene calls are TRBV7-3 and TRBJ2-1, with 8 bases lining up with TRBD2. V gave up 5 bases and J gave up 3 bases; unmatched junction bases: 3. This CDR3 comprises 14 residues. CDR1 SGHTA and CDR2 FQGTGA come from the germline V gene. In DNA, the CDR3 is TGTGCCAGCAGCGCTACTAGCGGCTACAATGAGCAGTTCTTC. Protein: CASSATSGYNEQFF.

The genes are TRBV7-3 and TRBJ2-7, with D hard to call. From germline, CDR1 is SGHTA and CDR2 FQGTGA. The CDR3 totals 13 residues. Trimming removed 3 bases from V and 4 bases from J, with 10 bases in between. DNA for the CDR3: TGTGCCAGCAGCTTGTCCTCCGGGTACGAGCAGTACTTC. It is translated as CASSLSSGYEQYF.

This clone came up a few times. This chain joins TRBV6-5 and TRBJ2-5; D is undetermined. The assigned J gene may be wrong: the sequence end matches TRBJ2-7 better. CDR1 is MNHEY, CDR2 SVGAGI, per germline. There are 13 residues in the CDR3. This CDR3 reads CASGVQYNYEQYF. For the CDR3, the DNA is TGTGCCAGCGGGGTACAGTATAACTACGAGCAGTACTTC.

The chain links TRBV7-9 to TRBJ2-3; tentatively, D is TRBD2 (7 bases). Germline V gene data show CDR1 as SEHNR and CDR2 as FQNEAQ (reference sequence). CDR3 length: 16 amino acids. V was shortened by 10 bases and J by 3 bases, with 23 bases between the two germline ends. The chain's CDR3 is CATPVGGQGSTDTQYF. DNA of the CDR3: TGTGCCACCCCGGTGGGGGGGCAGGGGAGTACAGATACGCAGTATTTT.

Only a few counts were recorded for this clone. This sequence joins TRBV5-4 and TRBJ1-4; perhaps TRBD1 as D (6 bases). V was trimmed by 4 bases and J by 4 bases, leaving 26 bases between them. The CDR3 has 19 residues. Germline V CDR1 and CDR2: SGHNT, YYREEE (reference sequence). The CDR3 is CASSVSRGPLLYHNEKLFF. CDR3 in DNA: TGTGCCAGCAGCGTAAGCAGGGGACCCCTTCTCTACCATAATGAAAAACTGTTTTTT.

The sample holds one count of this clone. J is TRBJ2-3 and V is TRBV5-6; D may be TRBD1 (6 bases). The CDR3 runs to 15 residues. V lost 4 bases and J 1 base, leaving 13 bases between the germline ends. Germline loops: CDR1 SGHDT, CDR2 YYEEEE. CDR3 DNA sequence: TGTGCCAGCAGCCGGACAGTCTATCGCACAGATACGCAGTATTTT. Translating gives CASSRTVYRTDTQYF.

The CDR3 sequence is CAWSVWGSYEQYF. In DNA, the CDR3 is TGTGCCTGGAGTGTTTGGGGATCCTACGAGCAGTACTTC. J is TRBJ2-7 and V is TRBV30; D call uncertain. With 0 bases removed from V and 1 base from J, the gap between germline ends came to 7 bases. This CDR3 has 13 amino acids. Germline assignment: CDR1 GTSNPN and CDR2 SVGIG (reference sequence).

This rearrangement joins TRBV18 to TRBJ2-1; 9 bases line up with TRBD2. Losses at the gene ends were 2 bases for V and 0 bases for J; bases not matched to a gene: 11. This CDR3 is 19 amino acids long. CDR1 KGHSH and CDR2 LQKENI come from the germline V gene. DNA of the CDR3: TGTGCCAGCTCACCAAAGTTCCGGACTAGCGACAGCTCCTACAATGAGCAGTTCTTC. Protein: CASSPKFRTSDSSYNEQFF.

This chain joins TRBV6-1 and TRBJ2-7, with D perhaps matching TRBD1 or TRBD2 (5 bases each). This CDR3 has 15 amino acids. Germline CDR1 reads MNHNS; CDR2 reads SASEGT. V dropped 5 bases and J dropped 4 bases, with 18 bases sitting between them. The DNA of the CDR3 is TGTGCCAGCAGTCTACAGTCCGGGACGGCTTACGAGCAGTACTTC. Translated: CASSLQSGTAYEQYF.

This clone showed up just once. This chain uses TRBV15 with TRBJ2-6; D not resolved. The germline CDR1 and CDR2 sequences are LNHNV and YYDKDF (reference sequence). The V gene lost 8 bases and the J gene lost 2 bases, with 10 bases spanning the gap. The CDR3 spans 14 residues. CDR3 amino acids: CATALGTGANVLTF. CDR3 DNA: TGTGCCACCGCCCTGGGGACTGGGGCCAACGTCCTGACTTTC. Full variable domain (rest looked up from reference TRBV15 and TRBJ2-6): DAMVIQNPRYQVTQFGKPVTLSCSQTLNHNVMYWYQQKSSQAPKLLFHYYDKDFNNEADTPDNFQSRRPNTSFCFLDIRSPGLGDTAMYLCATALGTGANVLTFGAGSRLTVL.

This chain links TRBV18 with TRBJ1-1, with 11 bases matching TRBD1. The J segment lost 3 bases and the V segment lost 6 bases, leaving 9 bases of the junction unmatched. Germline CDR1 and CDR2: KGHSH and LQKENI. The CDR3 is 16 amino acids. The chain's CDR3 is CASSLGQGARYTEAFF. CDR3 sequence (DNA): TGTGCCAGCTCTCTAGGACAGGGGGCGAGGTACACTGAAGCTTTCTTT.

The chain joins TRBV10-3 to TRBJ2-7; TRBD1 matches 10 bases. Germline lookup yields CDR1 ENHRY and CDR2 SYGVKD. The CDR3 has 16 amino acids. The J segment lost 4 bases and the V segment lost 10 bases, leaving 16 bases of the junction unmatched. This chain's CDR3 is CASSPGTGALVYEQYF. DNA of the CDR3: TGTGCCAGCAGCCCCGGGACAGGGGCCCTTGTGTACGAGCAGTACTTC.

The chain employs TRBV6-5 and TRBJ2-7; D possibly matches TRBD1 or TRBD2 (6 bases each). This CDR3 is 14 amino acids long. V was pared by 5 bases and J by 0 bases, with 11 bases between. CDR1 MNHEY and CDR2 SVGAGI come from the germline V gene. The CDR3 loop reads CASSEGGSSYEQYF. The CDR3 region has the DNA TGTGCCAGCAGTGAAGGGGGGAGCTCCTACGAGCAGTACTTC.

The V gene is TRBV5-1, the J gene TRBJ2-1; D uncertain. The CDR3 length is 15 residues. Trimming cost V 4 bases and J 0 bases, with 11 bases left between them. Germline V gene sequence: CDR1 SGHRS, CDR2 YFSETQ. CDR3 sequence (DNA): TGCGCCAGCAGCGATCTTACTACCTCCTACAATGAGCAGTTCTTC. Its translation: CASSDLTTSYNEQFF. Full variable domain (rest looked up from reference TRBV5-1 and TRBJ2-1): KAGVTQTPRYLIKTRGQQVTLSCSPISGHRSVSWYQQTPGQGLQFLFEYFSETQRNKGNFPGRFSGRQFSNSRSEMNVSTLELGDSALYLCASSDLTTSYNEQFFGPGTRLTVL.

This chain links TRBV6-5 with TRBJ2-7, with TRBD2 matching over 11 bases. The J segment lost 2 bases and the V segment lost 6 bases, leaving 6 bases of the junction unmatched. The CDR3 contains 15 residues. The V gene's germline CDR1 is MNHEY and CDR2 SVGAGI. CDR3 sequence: CASRKGLAVTYEQYF. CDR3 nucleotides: TGTGCCAGCAGGAAGGGACTAGCGGTTACCTACGAGCAGTACTTC.

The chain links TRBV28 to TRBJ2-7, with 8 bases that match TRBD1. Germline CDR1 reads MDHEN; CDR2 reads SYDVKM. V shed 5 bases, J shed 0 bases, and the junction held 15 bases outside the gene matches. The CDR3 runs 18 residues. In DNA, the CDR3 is TGTGCCAGCAGTCCTAGAGCCGTCCGGGACAGGAGCTCCTACGAGCAGTACTTC. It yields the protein CASSPRAVRDRSSYEQYF.

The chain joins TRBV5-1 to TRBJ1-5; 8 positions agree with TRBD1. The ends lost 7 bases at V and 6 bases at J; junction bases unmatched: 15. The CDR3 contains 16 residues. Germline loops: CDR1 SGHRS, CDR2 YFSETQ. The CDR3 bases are TGCGCCAGCGAGGGGACAGGCCCTTGGAAGTGTCAGCCCCAGCATTTT. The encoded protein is CASEGTGPWKCQPQHF. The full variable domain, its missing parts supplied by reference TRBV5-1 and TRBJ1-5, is KAGVTQTPRYLIKTRGQQVTLSCSPISGHRSVSWYQQTPGQGLQFLFEYFSETQRNKGNFPGRFSGRQFSNSRSEMNVSTLELGDSALYLCASEGTGPWKCQPQHFGDGTRLSIL.

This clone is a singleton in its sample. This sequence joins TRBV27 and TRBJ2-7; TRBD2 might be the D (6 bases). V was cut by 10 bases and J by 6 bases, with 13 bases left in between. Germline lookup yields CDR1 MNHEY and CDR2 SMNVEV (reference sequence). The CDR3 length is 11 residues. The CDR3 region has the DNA TGTGCCACCTCGGAGGGCCGCGAGCAGTACTTC. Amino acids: CATSEGREQYF.

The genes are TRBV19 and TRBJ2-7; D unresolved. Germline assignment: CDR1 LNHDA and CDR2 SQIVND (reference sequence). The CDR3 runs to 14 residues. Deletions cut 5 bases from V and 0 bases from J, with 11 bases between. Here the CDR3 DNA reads TGTGCCAGTAGTCACGGGTTAAACTCCTACGAGCAGTACTTC. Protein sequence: CASSHGLNSYEQYF.

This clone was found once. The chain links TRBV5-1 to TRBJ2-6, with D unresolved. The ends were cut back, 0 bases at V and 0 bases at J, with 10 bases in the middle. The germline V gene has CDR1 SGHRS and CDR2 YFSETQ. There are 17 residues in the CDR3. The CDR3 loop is CASSLGSASSGANVLTF. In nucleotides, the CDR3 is TGCGCCAGCAGCTTGGGGTCGGCTAGCTCTGGGGCCAACGTCCTGACTTTC. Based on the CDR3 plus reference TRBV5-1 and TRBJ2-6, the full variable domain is KAGVTQTPRYLIKTRGQQVTLSCSPISGHRSVSWYQQTPGQGLQFLFEYFSETQRNKGNFPGRFSGRQFSNSRSEMNVSTLELGDSALYLCASSLGSASSGANVLTFGAGSRLTVL.

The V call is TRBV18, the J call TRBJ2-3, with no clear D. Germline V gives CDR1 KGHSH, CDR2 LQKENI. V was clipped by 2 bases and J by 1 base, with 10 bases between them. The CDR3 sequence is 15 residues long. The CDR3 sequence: CASSPSRLRTDTQYF. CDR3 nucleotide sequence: TGTGCCAGCTCACCATCGCGGCTTCGCACAGATACGCAGTATTTT.

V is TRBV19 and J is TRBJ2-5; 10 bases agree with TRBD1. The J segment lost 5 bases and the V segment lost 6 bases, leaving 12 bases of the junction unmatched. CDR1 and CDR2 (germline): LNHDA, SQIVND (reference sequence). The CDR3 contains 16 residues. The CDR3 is CASSRDRGHERETQYF. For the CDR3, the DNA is TGTGCCAGTAGCCGGGACAGGGGTCATGAGCGGGAGACCCAGTACTTC.

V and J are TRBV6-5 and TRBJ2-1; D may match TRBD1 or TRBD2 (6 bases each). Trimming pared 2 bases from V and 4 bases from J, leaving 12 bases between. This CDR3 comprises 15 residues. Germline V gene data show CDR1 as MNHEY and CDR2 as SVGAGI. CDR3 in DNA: TGTGCCAGCAGTTACGTAGGGGGGTCATACAATGAGCAGTTCTTC. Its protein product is CASSYVGGSYNEQFF.

The CDR3 loop is CASSLGAYSKTQYF. CDR3 in DNA: TGTGCCAGCAGCTTAGGAGCCTACTCAAAGACCCAGTACTTC. The rearrangement uses TRBV7-2 and TRBJ2-5; the D is unclear. The V gene's germline CDR1 is SGHTA and CDR2 FQGNSA. This CDR3 is 14 amino acids long. V lost 1 base and J lost 6, with 12 bases in between.